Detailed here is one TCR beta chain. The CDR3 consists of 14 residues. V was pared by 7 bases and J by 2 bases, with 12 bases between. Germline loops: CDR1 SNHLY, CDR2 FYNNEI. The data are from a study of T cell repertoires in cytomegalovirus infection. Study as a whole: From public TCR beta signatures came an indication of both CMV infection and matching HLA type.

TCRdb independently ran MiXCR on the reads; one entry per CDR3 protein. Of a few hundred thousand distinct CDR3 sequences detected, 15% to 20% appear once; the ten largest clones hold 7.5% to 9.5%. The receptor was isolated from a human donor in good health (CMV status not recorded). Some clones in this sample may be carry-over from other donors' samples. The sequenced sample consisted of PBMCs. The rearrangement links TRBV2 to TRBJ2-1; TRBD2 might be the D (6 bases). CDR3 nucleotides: TGTGCCAGCATCGGGACTCCCACCTACAATGAGCAGTTCTTC. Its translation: CASIGTPTYNEQFF.